The 11 T cell receptor beta chains presented below share a single source sample, sequenced in a study of shared clonotypes between healthy human individuals. The table came from immunoSEQ multiplex PCR; TCRdb's copy has only in-frame clones and leaves some out. The table lists hundreds of thousands of clones, roughly 96% of them singletons. CD45RO-negative CD8 cells positively selected for CCR7 made up the naive population, which excluded terminally differentiated effector memory CD45RA+ cells. Material: naive CD8+ T cells sorted from blood. Receptor source: a woman under 40 in good health.

This rearrangement joins TRBV11-3 to TRBJ2-7, with TRBD2 identical over 7 bases. Germline-derived CDR1 and CDR2 are SGHNT and YENEEA. The CDR3 spans 15 residues. V trimming: 5 bases; J trimming: 7 bases; junction bases outside the gene matches: 14. The CDR3 sequence is CASSPDLAAHDEQYF. In nucleotides, the CDR3 is TGTGCCAGCAGCCCAGATCTAGCGGCCCACGATGAGCAGTACTTC.

The V and J genes are TRBV25-1 and TRBJ2-5; 7 bases are a match to TRBD2. Looked up from germline, CDR1 is MGHDK and CDR2 is SYGVNS. The CDR3 runs 14 residues. V gave up 7 bases and J gave up 2 bases; unmatched junction bases: 7. CDR3 bases: TGTGCCAGCAAGCCGGGACTAATGCAAGAGACCCAGTACTTC. This gives the protein CASKPGLMQETQYF.

The chain is built from TRBV27 and TRBJ1-2, with TRBD1 as a possible D gene (6 bases). The germline V gene has CDR1 MNHEY and CDR2 SMNVEV (reference sequence). The CDR3 totals 12 residues. Deletions cut 5 bases from V and 2 bases from J, with 6 bases between. CDR3 loop: CASSGQNYGYTF. The CDR3 nucleotides read TGTGCCAGCAGTGGACAGAACTATGGCTACACCTTC.

In the case of this clone: Additional DNA sequences in this sample encode the identical CDR3. This CDR3 is CASSLGPGTNEKLFF. CDR3 sequence (DNA): TGTGCCAGCAGTTTGGGACCAGGGACTAATGAAAAACTGTTTTTT. The chain couples TRBV27 to TRBJ1-4; D perhaps matches TRBD1 (5 bases). CDR1 is MNHEY, CDR2 SMNVEV, per germline (reference sequence). CDR3 size: 15 residues. V dropped 3 bases and J dropped 2 bases, with 10 bases sitting between them.

The rearrangement uses TRBV9 and TRBJ2-7; D gene ambiguous. V lost 3 bases to trimming and J lost 1 base, with 11 bases between them. The germline V gene encodes CDR1 SGDLS and CDR2 YYNGEE. The CDR3 extends over 14 amino acids. The CDR3 DNA reads TGTGCCAGCAGCGCCGGGCCGCCTTCCTACGAGCAGTACTTC. This encodes CASSAGPPSYEQYF.

The rearrangement joins TRBV30 to TRBJ2-3; 10 bases are shared with TRBD2. The CDR3 covers 14 residues. Germline CDR1 is GTSNPN and CDR2 is SVGIG (reference sequence). Trimming removed 5 bases from V and 2 bases from J; junction bases left unmatched: 4. This CDR3 is CAWGTSAITDTQYF. The CDR3 nucleotides are TGTGCCTGGGGGACTAGCGCCATCACAGATACGCAGTATTTT.

The CDR3 loop reads CASSGLDRDEQYF. The CDR3 DNA reads as TGTGCCAGCAGTGGCCTTGACAGGGACGAGCAGTACTTC. The V gene is TRBV28, the J gene TRBJ2-7; 7 nucleotides agree with TRBD1. V lost 5 bases, J lost 5 bases, and 6 bases stayed unmatched. CDR3 length: 13 amino acids. Per germline, CDR1 MDHEN and CDR2 SYDVKM.

The rearrangement joins TRBV27 to TRBJ1-5; unclear D gene. Trimming shortened V by 5 bases and J by 3 bases, and 5 bases separated the two germline ends. The CDR3 consists of 12 residues. Germline CDR1 and CDR2: MNHEY and SMNVEV (reference sequence). The CDR3 loop is CASSPYNQPQHF. The CDR3, as DNA: TGTGCCAGCAGTCCCTACAATCAGCCCCAGCATTTT.

For this clone: The same CDR3 is also encoded by other DNA sequences in this sample. The gene calls are TRBV27 and TRBJ2-1; no reliable D call. CDR1 and CDR2 (germline): MNHEY, SMNVEV (reference sequence). This CDR3 comprises 11 residues. V was trimmed by 3 bases and J by 8 bases, leaving 5 bases between them. CDR3 in amino acids: CASSFSDEQFF. The CDR3 DNA reads TGTGCCAGCAGTTTCTCCGATGAGCAGTTCTTC.

The J gene is TRBJ2-7, the V gene TRBV6-5; D is unclear. CDR1 MNHEY and CDR2 SVGAGI come from the germline V gene. V dropped 6 bases and J dropped 0 bases, with 12 bases sitting between them. The CDR3 length is 14 residues. CDR3 nucleotides: TGTGCCAGCAGCCCCAGCTCTTACTCCTACGAGCAGTACTTC. Its protein product is CASSPSSYSYEQYF.

In this sample, this clone turned up a few times. The chain uses TRBV30 and TRBJ1-1; D unclear. Germline CDR1 is GTSNPN and CDR2 is SVGIG (reference sequence). The CDR3 spans 11 residues. V was pared by 2 bases and J by 3 bases, with 4 bases between. The CDR3 sequence is CAWSQDTEAFF. CDR3 DNA: TGTGCCTGGAGTCAAGACACTGAAGCTTTCTTT.